This is a list of T cell receptor beta chains from one sample in a study of CD8 T cells in Susac syndrome. Via MiXCR, TCRdb re-called the immunoSEQ multiplex PCR reads, giving one row per CDR3 protein. The sample includes approximately 180,000 distinct CDR3 sequences, about 94% of them seen just once. The sample comprised CD4+ T cells from PBMCs. These receptors were collected from a human donor with multiple sclerosis. The CDR3 runs from the conserved cysteine through the conserved F or W. Fields, in order: V gene, J gene, clone size, D gene, CDR3 DNA, CDR3 protein. The D gene is left open where the match is weak. Rows may omit the clone size; those that give it use once, few, many or a size class.

V gene: TRBV10-3
J gene: TRBJ1-2
clone size: -
D gene: TRBD1
CDR3 DNA: TGTGCCATTACGGACAGGGATGGCAATGGCTACACCTTC
CDR3 protein: CAITDRDGNGYTF

V gene: TRBV27
J gene: TRBJ2-7
clone size: -
D gene: TRBD1
CDR3 DNA: TGTGCCAGCAGACCAAACCTGGCAGGGGGTTTCAACGAGCAGTACTTC
CDR3 protein: CASRPNLAGGFNEQYF

V gene: TRBV6-1
J gene: TRBJ2-7
clone size: -
D gene: TRBD1
CDR3 DNA: TGTGCCAGCAGTGGGAGGACAGGGAACGAGCAGTACTTC
CDR3 protein: CASSGRTGNEQYF

V gene: TRBV20-1
J gene: TRBJ2-7
clone size: -
D gene: -
CDR3 DNA: TGCAGTGCTAGGGATGGGCGCAGGAACGAGCAGTACTTC
CDR3 protein: CSARDGRRNEQYF

V gene: TRBV7-2
J gene: TRBJ2-7
clone size: -
D gene: -
CDR3 DNA: TGTGCCAGCAGCTTTTTCGTCGGTTACGAGCAGTACTTC
CDR3 protein: CASSFFVGYEQYF

V gene: TRBV20-1
J gene: TRBJ2-3
clone size: -
D gene: -
CDR3 DNA: TGCAGTGCTAGAGATAGATTACTAGGGGATACGCAGTATTTT
CDR3 protein: CSARDRLLGDTQYF

V gene: TRBV20-1
J gene: TRBJ2-3
clone size: -
D gene: -
CDR3 DNA: TGCAGTGCCGAGGGGACAGATACGCAGTATTTT
CDR3 protein: CSAEGTDTQYF

V gene: TRBV12-3/TRBV12-4
J gene: TRBJ2-1
clone size: -
D gene: -
CDR3 DNA: TGTGCCAGCAGTTTTTCACAGTACAATGAGCAGTTCTTC
CDR3 protein: CASSFSQYNEQFF

V gene: TRBV20-1
J gene: TRBJ1-4
clone size: -
D gene: -
CDR3 DNA: TGCAGTGCTAGGTTGGGAGGGGAAAAACTGTTTTTT
CDR3 protein: CSARLGGEKLFF

V gene: TRBV6-5
J gene: TRBJ2-7
clone size: -
D gene: -
CDR3 DNA: TGTGCCAGCAGACAGGGGGCTAGCGGGGGCTGGCAGTACTTC
CDR3 protein: CASRQGASGGWQYF

V gene: TRBV12-3/TRBV12-4
J gene: TRBJ2-3
clone size: -
D gene: -
CDR3 DNA: TGTGCCAGCAGTTTGACAGGCACAGATACGCAGTATTTT
CDR3 protein: CASSLTGTDTQYF

V gene: TRBV20-1
J gene: TRBJ1-5
clone size: -
D gene: -
CDR3 DNA: TGCAGTGCGCGAGAAGGGGCTGTTAGCAATCAGCCCCAGCATTTT
CDR3 protein: CSAREGAVSNQPQHF

V gene: TRBV5-1
J gene: TRBJ2-5
clone size: -
D gene: -
CDR3 DNA: TGCGCCAGCAGCTTGGGGACAGTCCTCCAAGAGACCCAGTACTTC
CDR3 protein: CASSLGTVLQETQYF

V gene: TRBV15
J gene: TRBJ2-4
clone size: -
D gene: -
CDR3 DNA: TGTGCCACCAGCAGAGAACCGGCGGACATTCAGTACTTC
CDR3 protein: CATSREPADIQYF

V gene: TRBV7-9
J gene: TRBJ2-6
clone size: once
D gene: -
CDR3 DNA: TGTGCCAGCAGACATACCACCTCTGGGGCCAACGTCCTGACTTTC
CDR3 protein: CASRHTTSGANVLTF

V gene: TRBV5-1
J gene: TRBJ1-1
clone size: -
D gene: TRBD1
CDR3 DNA: TGCGCCAGCAGCTTAGAAACAGGGGGCACTGAAGCTTTCTTT
CDR3 protein: CASSLETGGTEAFF

V gene: TRBV20-1
J gene: TRBJ1-1
clone size: -
D gene: -
CDR3 DNA: TGCAGTGCGAGGCGACACACTGAAGCTTTCTTT
CDR3 protein: CSARRHTEAFF

V gene: TRBV30
J gene: TRBJ2-4
clone size: -
D gene: -
CDR3 DNA: TGTGCCTGGAGTGTACGTGGGCAGGCCGAAAACATTCAGTACTTC
CDR3 protein: CAWSVRGQAENIQYF

V gene: TRBV9
J gene: TRBJ2-3
clone size: once
D gene: TRBD1
CDR3 DNA: TGTGCCAGCAGCGTAGTGAGGGGGCCGGGGGATACGCAGTATTTT
CDR3 protein: CASSVVRGPGDTQYF

V gene: TRBV9
J gene: TRBJ2-1
clone size: -
D gene: TRBD1
CDR3 DNA: TGTGCCAGCAGCGTTGACAGGGATGAGCAGTTCTTC
CDR3 protein: CASSVDRDEQFF

V gene: TRBV6-5
J gene: TRBJ2-1
clone size: -
D gene: -
CDR3 DNA: TGTGCCACCAGATGGGGACTCAACTACAATGAGCAGTTCTTC
CDR3 protein: CATRWGLNYNEQFF

V gene: TRBV30
J gene: TRBJ2-7
clone size: -
D gene: TRBD2
CDR3 DNA: TGTGCCTGGAGTGTACCGGGGGGGACCTACGAGCAGTACTTC
CDR3 protein: CAWSVPGGTYEQYF

V gene: TRBV20-1
J gene: TRBJ2-7
clone size: -
D gene: -
CDR3 DNA: TGCAGTGCTAGAGATGTGAGCTCCTACGAGCAGTACTTC
CDR3 protein: CSARDVSSYEQYF

V gene: TRBV24-1
J gene: TRBJ2-1
clone size: -
D gene: -
CDR3 DNA: TGTGCCACCAGTGATTTTGGAGGCGCGCAGTTCTTC
CDR3 protein: CATSDFGGAQFF